A single sample is the source of the 15 T cell receptor beta chains below, sequenced in a study of identifying expanded T cells in peripheral blood. Produced via immunoSEQ multiplex PCR; TCRdb's table is partial and in-frame only. The table has some 130,000 clones, around 88% seen once. Sequenced: blood. The receptors stem from a person aged 18 to 75 in good health.

The chain carries TRBV5-1 and TRBJ2-3, with 7 bases identical to TRBD1. This CDR3 has 17 residues. Germline V gene sequence: CDR1 SGHRS, CDR2 YFSETQ. V lost 2 bases, J lost 2 bases, and 11 bases stayed unmatched. The CDR3 region has the DNA TGCGCCAGCAGCTTAGACCGAGACAGGGCCCTCACAGATACGCAGTATTTT. This encodes CASSLDRDRALTDTQYF.

The chain joins TRBV15 to TRBJ1-4; TRBD1 aligns across 8 bases. CDR1 and CDR2 from the germline V gene are LNHNV and YYDKDF (reference sequence). The CDR3 is 19 residues long. V lost 1 base and J lost 1; bases outside the gene matches: 11. CDR3 residues: CATSRGLRTGSETNEKLFF. The CDR3 DNA is TGTGCCACCAGCAGAGGCCTCCGGACAGGGAGTGAAACTAATGAAAAACTGTTTTTT.

V gene TRBV2 combines with J gene TRBJ2-7; possibly TRBD1 for D (5 bases). The CDR3 consists of 13 residues. Germline CDR1 is SNHLY and CDR2 is FYNNEI. V gave up 2 bases and J gave up 4 bases, with 9 bases separating them. This CDR3 is CASSERRQYEQYF. CDR3 nucleotides: TGTGCCAGCAGTGAAAGGCGACAGTACGAGCAGTACTTC.

The gene calls are TRBV10-2 and TRBJ1-4, with TRBD1 as a possible D gene (5 bases). Germline CDR1 is WSHSY and CDR2 is SAAADI. The V end lost 3 bases, the J end lost 3 bases, and 14 bases lay between the germline ends. The CDR3 is 16 amino acids. DNA for the CDR3: TGCGCCAGCAGTGACTGGGGGGGTGTAGCTAATGAAAAACTGTTTTTT. Amino acid sequence: CASSDWGGVANEKLFF.

The chain employs TRBV7-9 and TRBJ2-2, with 7 positions matching TRBD1. J was trimmed by 1 base and V by 6 bases; bases with no gene match: 5. The CDR3 length is 15 residues. CDR1 is SEHNR and CDR2 is FQNEAQ in the germline V gene (reference sequence). The CDR3 reads CASRTGPKNTGELFF. CDR3 DNA: TGTGCCAGCAGGACAGGGCCCAAGAACACCGGGGAGCTGTTTTTT.

The rearrangement uses TRBV4-2 and TRBJ2-7, with D perhaps TRBD1 (5 bases). V shed 0 bases and J shed 0 bases, with 9 bases lying between them. This CDR3 region has 15 residues. Germline loops: CDR1 LGHNA, CDR2 YNFKEQ. As DNA, the CDR3 is TGTGCCAGCAGCCAAGAACGACAGATCTCCTACGAGCAGTACTTC. Protein sequence: CASSQERQISYEQYF.

The chain combines TRBV5-8 with TRBJ1-1; TRBD1 might be the D (5 bases). V was pared by 2 bases and J by 8 bases, with 16 bases between. Germline V CDR1 and CDR2: SGHTS, YDEGEE. The CDR3 contains 14 residues. Written as DNA, the CDR3 is TGTGCCAGCAGCTTCGGATTATCAGGGATGGAAGCTTTCTTT. Translating gives CASSFGLSGMEAFF.

The CDR3 DNA reads as TGTGCCAGCAGCGTAGGGGGGGAGAACACTGAAGCTTTCTTT. Its translation is CASSVGGENTEAFF. The V call is TRBV9, the J call TRBJ1-1, with D maybe TRBD1 (5 bases). The germline V gene encodes CDR1 SGDLS and CDR2 YYNGEE. The V gene lost 0 bases and the J gene lost 1 base, with 7 bases spanning the gap. The CDR3 is 14 amino acids. The full variable domain, rest sourced from reference TRBV9 and TRBJ1-1, is DSGVTQTPKHLITATGQRVTLRCSPRSGDLSVYWYQQSLDQGLQFLIQYYNGEERAKGNILERFSAQQFPDLHSELNLSSLELGDSALYFCASSVGGENTEAFFGQGTRLTVV.

V is TRBV10-3 and J is TRBJ1-5; no reliable D call. The germline V gene encodes CDR1 ENHRY and CDR2 SYGVKD. With 0 bases removed from V and 3 bases from J, the gap between germline ends came to 9 bases. The CDR3 extends over 15 amino acids. As DNA, the CDR3 is TGTGCCATCAGTGAGTCGATGGGCATCAATCAGCCCCAGCATTTT. It specifies CAISESMGINQPQHF.

The rearrangement links TRBV6-5 to TRBJ1-4; 8 bases are shared with TRBD1. V lost 6 bases, J lost 6 bases, and 9 bases stayed unmatched. Per germline, CDR1 MNHEY and CDR2 SVGAGI. The CDR3 is 15 residues long. CDR3 sequence reads: CASSDQGQGHEKLFF. Here the CDR3 DNA reads TGTGCCAGCAGCGATCAAGGACAGGGCCATGAAAAACTGTTTTTT.

The V gene is TRBV7-2, the J gene TRBJ1-1; 7 positions agree with TRBD1. V lost 5 bases, J lost 0 bases, and 3 bases stayed unmatched. Germline V gene lookup returns CDR1 SGHTA and CDR2 FQGNSA. The CDR3 runs 14 residues. CDR3: CASSRDSMNTEAFF. The CDR3 nucleotides read TGTGCCAGCAGCCGGGACAGCATGAACACTGAAGCTTTCTTT.

This clone has only a few counts. The rearrangement joins TRBV5-6 to TRBJ2-3, with D perhaps given as TRBD1 or TRBD2 (6 bases each). The CDR3 is made up of 14 amino acids. Trimming pared 8 bases from V and 8 bases from J, leaving 21 bases between. The V gene's germline CDR1 is SGHDT and CDR2 YYEEEE. CDR3 residues: CASIQGPEGGTQYF. CDR3 nucleotides: TGTGCCAGTATCCAGGGGCCCGAGGGGGGTACGCAGTATTTT.

This rearrangement joins TRBV2 to TRBJ2-2; D might be TRBD1 or TRBD2, each matching 5 bases. Germline CDR1 is SNHLY and CDR2 is FYNNEI. Trimming shortened V by 7 bases and J by 1 base, and 13 bases separated the two germline ends. CDR3 length: 15 residues. In DNA, the CDR3 is TGTGCCAGCAAGCCGGGACGGATGAACACCGGGGAGCTGTTTTTT. Protein product: CASKPGRMNTGELFF.

CDR3 protein: CASRSGTDYNSPLHF. DNA of the CDR3: TGTGCCAGCAGAAGCGGGACAGACTATAATTCACCCCTCCACTTT. The chain links TRBV6-6 to TRBJ1-6; 7 bases align to TRBD1. Germline V gene lookup returns CDR1 MNHNY and CDR2 SVGAGI (reference sequence). The CDR3 is 15 residues long. With 6 bases clipped from V and 3 bases from J, the junction kept 5 bases outside the gene matches.

The V call is TRBV4-1, the J call TRBJ1-4; the D is unclear. This CDR3 is 15 amino acids long. The germline CDR1 and CDR2 sequences are MGHRA and YSYEKL. V was cut by 0 bases and J by 6 bases, with 11 bases left in between. As DNA, the CDR3 is TGCGCCAGCAGCCAAGAACGACCGTTTGATGAAAAACTGTTTTTT. The encoded protein is CASSQERPFDEKLFF.